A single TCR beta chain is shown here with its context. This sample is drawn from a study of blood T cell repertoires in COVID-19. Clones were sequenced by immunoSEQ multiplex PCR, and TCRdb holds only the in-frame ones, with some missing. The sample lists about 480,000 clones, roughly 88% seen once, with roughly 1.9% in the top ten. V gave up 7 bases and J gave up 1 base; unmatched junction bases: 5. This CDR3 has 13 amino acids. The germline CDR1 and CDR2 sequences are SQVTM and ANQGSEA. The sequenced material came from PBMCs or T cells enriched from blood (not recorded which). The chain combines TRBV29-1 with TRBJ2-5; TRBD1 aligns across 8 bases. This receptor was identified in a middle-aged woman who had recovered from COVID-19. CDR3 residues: CSGDRIFQETQYF. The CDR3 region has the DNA TGCAGCGGGGACAGGATTTTCCAAGAGACCCAGTACTTC.